This entry describes one T cell receptor (beta chain). Its specificity is not known. The data are from a study of OX40 agonist ivuxolimab in advanced cancers. About the study: Patients undergoing dose escalation presented with hepatocellular carcinoma, melanoma, renal cell or head and neck cancer.

The CDR3 totals 15 residues. Trimming stripped 3 bases from V and 0 bases from J, with 14 bases between. Looked up from germline, CDR1 is GTSNPN and CDR2 is SVGIG (reference sequence). Points from the study as a whole: Dose levels from 0.1 to 3.0 mg/kg saw CD4+ and CD8+ blood T cells expand clonally by week 6.

The assay was immunoSEQ multiplex PCR, and TCRdb's table has in-frame clones only and misses some. The sample has about 79,000 clones; about 88% are singletons. This chain uses TRBV30 with TRBJ1-2; D perhaps matches TRBD1 (6 bases). Sequences were derived from CD4+ or CD8+ T cells sorted from blood, sampled in a trial of the OX40 agonist ivuxolimab. The TCR was taken from an adult with an advanced solid tumor such as melanoma, head and neck, liver or kidney cancer. The DNA for the CDR3 is TGTGCCTGGAGAGGGAGGGGGGGATCTAACTATGGCTACACCTTC. Protein sequence: CAWRGRGGSNYGYTF.